Listed below are T cell receptor beta chains from one sample, sequenced in a study of CD8 T cells in Susac syndrome. MiXCR was run by TCRdb on the immunoSEQ multiplex PCR reads, yielding one entry per CDR3 protein. The sample has about 300,000 distinct CDR3 sequences, 92% seen once; the top ten hold roughly 0.059%. Sequencing input: CD4+ T cells from PBMCs. The receptors were sampled from a human donor with multiple sclerosis. Each CDR3 is given with its conserved first and last residue. The D gene is left open where the match is weak. Where a row states a size, it is once, few, many or the class of an expanded clone; other rows omit it.

d_call	clone_size	v_call	j_call	cdr3_aa
-	-	TRBV5-1	TRBJ1-2	CASSLVSEGGYTF
-	-	TRBV20-1	TRBJ1-1	CSAGGPSGRNTEAFF
TRBD1	-	TRBV7-9	TRBJ2-7	CASSPGTDSYEQYF
TRBD1	-	TRBV12-3/TRBV12-4	TRBJ1-5	CASRRTGSNQPQHF
-	-	TRBV7-2	TRBJ1-2	CASSLAGVRGYTF
TRBD2	-	TRBV29-1	TRBJ2-1	CSASSRTSGRASSYNEQFF
TRBD2	few	TRBV20-1	TRBJ2-7	CSARLSGVPYEQYF
TRBD1	-	TRBV10-3	TRBJ2-2	CAISTTGANGELFF
-	-	TRBV6-1	TRBJ1-5	CAGGPYLPQHF
TRBD1	-	TRBV12-3/TRBV12-4	TRBJ1-2	CASSPTRGAWGYTF
-	-	TRBV20-1	TRBJ1-1	CSARDRSRVPNEAFF
-	once	TRBV15	TRBJ2-1	CATSTTGTRNEQFF
TRBD2	-	TRBV7-2	TRBJ2-2	CASSLLVAGGVTGELFF
TRBD1	-	TRBV20-1	TRBJ1-2	CSAQSGQALGGYTF
-	-	TRBV6-6	TRBJ1-5	CASISRGGQPQHF
-	few	TRBV15	TRBJ1-2	CATSRERGAGILHTF
TRBD2	-	TRBV9	TRBJ2-7	CASSQDLTGGREQYF
-	-	TRBV24-1	TRBJ2-3	CATSDGGRVDTQYF
-	-	TRBV11-2	TRBJ1-2	CASSFLQEDYGYTF
TRBD1	-	TRBV19	TRBJ1-1	CASSIGRDRPNTEAFF
-	-	TRBV5-1	TRBJ2-2	CASSLDRPTGELFF
TRBD2	-	TRBV14	TRBJ2-1	CASSLLGLAVSRYNEQFF
TRBD1	-	TRBV11-2	TRBJ1-1	CASSLARDRRGGDTEAFF
-	-	TRBV19	TRBJ2-5	CASSIDLREGAQYF
-	-	TRBV6-5	TRBJ1-5	CASSDGGPQHF
-	-	TRBV10-3	TRBJ2-5	CAISDSGGLRETQYF
TRBD2	-	TRBV29-1	TRBJ2-7	CSVAPGTRGPYEQYF
-	-	TRBV30	TRBJ2-2	CAWSEGTPSGELFF
TRBD2	-	TRBV2	TRBJ2-1	CASSPVGTSSPYNEQFF
TRBD2	-	TRBV28	TRBJ2-1	CASTRGTSGVNEQFF
TRBD2	-	TRBV20-1	TRBJ2-7	CSARTSGRNGYEQYF
-	-	TRBV2	TRBJ2-3	CASSESILSTDTQYF
TRBD1	-	TRBV19	TRBJ1-5	CASSKTGVYEQPQHF
TRBD1	-	TRBV28	TRBJ2-7	CASRSAGQGPPSPYEQYF
TRBD2	few	TRBV7-9	TRBJ2-3	CASSARAGVSTDTQYF
-	-	TRBV20-1	TRBJ1-6	CSARGGRNSPLHF
TRBD2	-	TRBV6-2/TRBV6-3	TRBJ2-1	CATSSGRAYNEQFF
-	once	TRBV6-2/TRBV6-3	TRBJ2-1	CASSLLGGRYNEQFF
TRBD2	once	TRBV29-1	TRBJ2-1	CSVTSGPTNEQFF
-	-	TRBV20-1	TRBJ2-5	CSARRFAETQYF
-	-	TRBV12-3/TRBV12-4	TRBJ1-1	CASSGWNTEAFF
-	-	TRBV7-2	TRBJ1-2	CASSLELGLGYTF
-	-	TRBV3-1	TRBJ2-1	CASSPRPGQRGRGNEQFF
-	-	TRBV20-1	TRBJ1-3	CSAEFSGNTIYF
-	-	TRBV19	TRBJ2-3	CASSGTTDTQYF
-	-	TRBV24-1	TRBJ2-5	CATSDPQGLAPETQYF
-	-	TRBV3-1	TRBJ2-7	CASSPGPSSYEQYF
-	-	TRBV5-1	TRBJ2-2	CASSPGLILNTGELFF